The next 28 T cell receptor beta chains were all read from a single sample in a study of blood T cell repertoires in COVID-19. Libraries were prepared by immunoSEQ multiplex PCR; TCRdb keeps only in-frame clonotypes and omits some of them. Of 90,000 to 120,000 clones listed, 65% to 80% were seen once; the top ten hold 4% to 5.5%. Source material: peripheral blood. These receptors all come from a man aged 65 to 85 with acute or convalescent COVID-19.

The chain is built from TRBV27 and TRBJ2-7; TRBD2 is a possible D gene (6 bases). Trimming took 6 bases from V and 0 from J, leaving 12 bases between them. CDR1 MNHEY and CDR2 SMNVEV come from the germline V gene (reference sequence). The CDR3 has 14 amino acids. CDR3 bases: TGTGCCAGCAGGTGGGACGGGAGCTCCTACGAGCAGTACTTC. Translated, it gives CASRWDGSSYEQYF.

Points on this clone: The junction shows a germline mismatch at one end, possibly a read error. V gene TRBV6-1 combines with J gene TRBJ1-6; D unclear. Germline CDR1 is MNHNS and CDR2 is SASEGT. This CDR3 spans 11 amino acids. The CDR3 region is CASSEMEQKIF. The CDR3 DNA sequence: TGTGCCAGCAGTGAGATGGAACAGAAGATTTTT.

The CDR3 nucleotides are TGTGCTAGTGGTTTGGGGGACTCACTAGTGAACACTGAAGCTTTCTTT. Encoded protein: CASGLGDSLVNTEAFF. The chain carries TRBV12-5 and TRBJ1-1, with D possibly matching TRBD1 (5 bases). V lost 1 base and J 0 bases, leaving 12 bases between the germline ends. Germline V CDR1 and CDR2: LGHNT, FRNRAP. The CDR3 has 16 amino acids. The whole variable domain, remainder taken from reference TRBV12-5 and TRBJ1-1, is DARVTQTPRHKVTEMGQEVTMRCQPILGHNTVFWYRQTMMQGLELLAYFRNRAPLDDSGMPKDRFSAEMPDATLATLKIQPSEPRDSAVYFCASGLGDSLVNTEAFFGQGTRLTVV.

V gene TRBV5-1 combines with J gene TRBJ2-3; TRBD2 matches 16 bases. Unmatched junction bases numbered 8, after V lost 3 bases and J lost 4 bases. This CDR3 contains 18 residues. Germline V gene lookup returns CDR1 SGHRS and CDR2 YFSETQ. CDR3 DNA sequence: TGCGCCAGCAGCTCGGGACTAGCGGGGGGGATCGCAGCAGATACGCAGTATTTT. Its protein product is CASSSGLAGGIAADTQYF.

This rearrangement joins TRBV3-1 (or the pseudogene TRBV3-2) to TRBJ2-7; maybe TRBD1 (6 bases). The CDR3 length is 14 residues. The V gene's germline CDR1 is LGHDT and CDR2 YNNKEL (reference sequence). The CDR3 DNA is TGTGCTATCAGACCACAGGGCCTTCCTTACGAGCAGTACTTC. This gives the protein CAIRPQGLPYEQYF.

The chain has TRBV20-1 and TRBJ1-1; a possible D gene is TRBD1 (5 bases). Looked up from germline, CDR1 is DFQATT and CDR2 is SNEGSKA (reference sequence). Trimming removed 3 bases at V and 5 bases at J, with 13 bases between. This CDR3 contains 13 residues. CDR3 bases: TGCAGTGCTAGTACCGGGGGTGAGACTGAAGCTTTCTTT. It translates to CSASTGGETEAFF.

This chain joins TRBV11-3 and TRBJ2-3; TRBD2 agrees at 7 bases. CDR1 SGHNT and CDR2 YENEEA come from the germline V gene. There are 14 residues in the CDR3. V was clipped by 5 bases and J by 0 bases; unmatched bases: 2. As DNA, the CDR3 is TGTGCCAGCAGCCTTAGCGGGAGCACAGATACGCAGTATTTT. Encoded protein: CASSLSGSTDTQYF.

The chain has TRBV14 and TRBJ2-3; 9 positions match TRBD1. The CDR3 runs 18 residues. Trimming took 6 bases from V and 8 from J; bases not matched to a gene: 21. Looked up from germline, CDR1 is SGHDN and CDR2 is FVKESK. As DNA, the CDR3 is TGTGCCAGCAGTCAAACCGGACCGACAGGGGGACCGGGCTCTACGCAGTATTTT. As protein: CASSQTGPTGGPGSTQYF. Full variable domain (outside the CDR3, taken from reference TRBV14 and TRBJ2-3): EAGVTQFPSHSVIEKGQTVTLRCDPISGHDNLYWYRRVMGKEIKFLLHFVKESKQDESGMPNNRFLAERTGGTYSTLKVQPAELEDSGVYFCASSQTGPTGGPGSTQYFGPGTRLTVL.

The CDR3 nucleotides read TGTGCCAGCAGTGCCTCGACAGGGACTGGAAACACCATATATTTT. It yields the protein CASSASTGTGNTIYF. The chain carries TRBV6-4 and TRBJ1-3, with 7 bases aligning to TRBD1. CDR1 is MRHNA and CDR2 is SNTAGT in the germline V gene. The J segment lost 2 bases and the V segment lost 4 bases, leaving 5 bases of the junction unmatched. CDR3 length equals 15 residues.

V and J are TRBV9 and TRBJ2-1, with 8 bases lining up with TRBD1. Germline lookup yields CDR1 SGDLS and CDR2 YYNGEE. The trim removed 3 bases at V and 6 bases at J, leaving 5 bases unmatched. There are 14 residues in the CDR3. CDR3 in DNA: TGTGCCAGCAGCGCCTTCGGGACAGGCAATGAGCAGTTCTTC. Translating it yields CASSAFGTGNEQFF.

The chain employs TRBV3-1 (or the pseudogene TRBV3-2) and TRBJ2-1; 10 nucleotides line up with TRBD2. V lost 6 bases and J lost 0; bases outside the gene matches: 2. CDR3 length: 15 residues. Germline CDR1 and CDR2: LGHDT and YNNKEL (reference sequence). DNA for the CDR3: TGTGCCAGCAGTCGACTAGCGGGCTCCTACAATGAGCAGTTCTTC. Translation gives CASSRLAGSYNEQFF.

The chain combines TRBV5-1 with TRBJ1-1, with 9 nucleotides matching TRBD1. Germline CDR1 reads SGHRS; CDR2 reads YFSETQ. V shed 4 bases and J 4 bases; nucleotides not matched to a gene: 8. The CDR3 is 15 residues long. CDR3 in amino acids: CASSLPGQGVTEAFF. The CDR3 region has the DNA TGCGCCAGCAGCCTCCCGGGACAGGGTGTCACTGAAGCTTTCTTT.

CDR3 DNA: TGTGCCAGCAGTCAACTAGCGGGGGGCTCTGGGGCCAACGTCCTGACTTTC. Its translation: CASSQLAGGSGANVLTF. The chain combines TRBV6-6 with TRBJ2-6; the match to TRBD2 covers 12 bases. CDR1 and CDR2 (germline): MNHNY, SVGAGI (reference sequence). This CDR3 contains 17 residues. With V trimmed by 5 bases and J by 0 bases, 2 bases remained unmatched.

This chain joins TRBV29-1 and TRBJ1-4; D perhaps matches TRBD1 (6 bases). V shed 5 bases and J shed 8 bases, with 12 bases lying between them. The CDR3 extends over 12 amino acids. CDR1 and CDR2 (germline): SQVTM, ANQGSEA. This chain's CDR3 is CSVLSGEEKLFF. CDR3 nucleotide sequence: TGCAGCGTTCTGTCAGGGGAAGAAAAACTGTTTTTT.

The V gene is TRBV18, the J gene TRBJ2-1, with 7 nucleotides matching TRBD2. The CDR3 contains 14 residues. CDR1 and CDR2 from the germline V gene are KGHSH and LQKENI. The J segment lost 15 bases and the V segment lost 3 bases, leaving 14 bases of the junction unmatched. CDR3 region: CASSPTTSLSLRFF. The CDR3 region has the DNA TGTGCCAGCTCACCTACGACTAGCCTGTCGCTTCGGTTCTTC.

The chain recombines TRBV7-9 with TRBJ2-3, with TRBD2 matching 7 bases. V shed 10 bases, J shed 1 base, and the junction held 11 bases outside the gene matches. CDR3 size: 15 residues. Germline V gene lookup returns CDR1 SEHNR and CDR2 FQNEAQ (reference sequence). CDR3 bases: TGTGCCATTACAAGGGGAAGCGGGGGCACAGATACGCAGTATTTT. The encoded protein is CAITRGSGGTDTQYF.

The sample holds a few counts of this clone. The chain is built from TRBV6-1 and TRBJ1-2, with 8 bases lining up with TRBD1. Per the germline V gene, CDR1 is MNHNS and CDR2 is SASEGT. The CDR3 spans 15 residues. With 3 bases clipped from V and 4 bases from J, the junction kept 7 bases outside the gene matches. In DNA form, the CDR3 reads TGTGCCAGCAGTGATCCGGCAGGGGGCGCCTATGGCTACACCTTC. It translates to CASSDPAGGAYGYTF.

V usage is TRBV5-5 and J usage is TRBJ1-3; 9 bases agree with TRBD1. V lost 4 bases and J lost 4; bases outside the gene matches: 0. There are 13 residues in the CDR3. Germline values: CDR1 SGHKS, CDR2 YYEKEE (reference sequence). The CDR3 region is CASSTGGGNTIYF. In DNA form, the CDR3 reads TGTGCCAGCAGCACAGGGGGCGGAAACACCATATATTTT.

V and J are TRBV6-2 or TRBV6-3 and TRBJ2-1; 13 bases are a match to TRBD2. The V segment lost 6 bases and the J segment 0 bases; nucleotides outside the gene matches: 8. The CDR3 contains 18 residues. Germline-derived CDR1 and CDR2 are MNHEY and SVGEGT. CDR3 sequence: CASSPGLAGRSSYNEQFF. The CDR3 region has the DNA TGTGCCAGCAGCCCGGGACTAGCGGGAAGGAGCTCCTACAATGAGCAGTTCTTC.

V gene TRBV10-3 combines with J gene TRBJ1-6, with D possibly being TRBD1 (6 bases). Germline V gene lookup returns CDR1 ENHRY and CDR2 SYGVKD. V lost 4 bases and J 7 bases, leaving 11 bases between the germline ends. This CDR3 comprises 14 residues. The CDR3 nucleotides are TGTGCCATCAGTGCTTCGGGACAAAATTCACCCCTCCACTTT. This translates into CAISASGQNSPLHF.

The CDR3 is CAISELGHTGELFF. In DNA form, the CDR3 reads TGTGCCATCAGTGAGTTGGGACATACCGGGGAGCTGTTTTTT. The J gene is TRBJ2-2, the V gene TRBV10-3, with a weak D call TRBD1 (6 bases). The CDR3 sequence is 14 residues long. Trimming cost V 1 base and J 5 bases, with 8 bases left between them. CDR1 ENHRY and CDR2 SYGVKD come from the germline V gene.

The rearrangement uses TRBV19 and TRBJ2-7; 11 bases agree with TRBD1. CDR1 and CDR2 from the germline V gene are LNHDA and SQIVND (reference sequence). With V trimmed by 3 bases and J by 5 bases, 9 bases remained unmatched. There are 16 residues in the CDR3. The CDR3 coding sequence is TGTGCCAGTAGTATGCCACCCGGACAGGGGGCGGACGAGCAGTACTTC. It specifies CASSMPPGQGADEQYF.

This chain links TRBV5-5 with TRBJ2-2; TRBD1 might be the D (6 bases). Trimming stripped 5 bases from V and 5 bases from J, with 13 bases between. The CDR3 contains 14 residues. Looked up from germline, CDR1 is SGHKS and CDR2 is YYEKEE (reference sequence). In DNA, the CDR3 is TGTGCCAGCAGTCCGGGACAACCGACCGGGGAGCTGTTTTTT. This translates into CASSPGQPTGELFF.

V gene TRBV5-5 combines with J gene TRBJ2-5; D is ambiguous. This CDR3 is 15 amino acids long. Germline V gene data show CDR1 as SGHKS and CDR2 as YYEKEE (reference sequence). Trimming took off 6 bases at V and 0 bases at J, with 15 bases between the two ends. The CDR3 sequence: CASIPQAMYQETQYF. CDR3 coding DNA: TGTGCCAGCATCCCGCAGGCGATGTACCAAGAGACCCAGTACTTC.

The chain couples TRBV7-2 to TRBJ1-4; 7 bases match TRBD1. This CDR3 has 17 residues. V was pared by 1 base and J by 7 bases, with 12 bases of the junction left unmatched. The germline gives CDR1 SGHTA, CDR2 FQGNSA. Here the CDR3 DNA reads TGTGCCAGCAGCTTAGGGAGGCGGTACAGGGGTGGTGAAAAACTGTTTTTT. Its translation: CASSLGRRYRGGEKLFF.

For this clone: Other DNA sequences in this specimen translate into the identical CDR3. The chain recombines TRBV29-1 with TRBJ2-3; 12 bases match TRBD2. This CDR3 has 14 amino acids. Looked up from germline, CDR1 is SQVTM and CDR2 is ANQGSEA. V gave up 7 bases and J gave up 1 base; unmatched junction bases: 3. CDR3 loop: CSARTSGGTDTQYF. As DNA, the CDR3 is TGCAGCGCCCGGACTAGCGGGGGCACAGATACGCAGTATTTT.

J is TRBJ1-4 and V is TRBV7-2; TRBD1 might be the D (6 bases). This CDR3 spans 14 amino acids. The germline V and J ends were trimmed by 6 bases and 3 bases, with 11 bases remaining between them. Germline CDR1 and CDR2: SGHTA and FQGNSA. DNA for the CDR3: TGTGCCAGCAGTAGGGGGGGTTCTAATGAAAAACTGTTTTTT. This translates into CASSRGGSNEKLFF.

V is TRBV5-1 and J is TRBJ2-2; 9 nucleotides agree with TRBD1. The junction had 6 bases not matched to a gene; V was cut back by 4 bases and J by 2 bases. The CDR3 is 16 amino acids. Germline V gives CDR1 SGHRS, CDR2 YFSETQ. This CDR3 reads CASSRGTGPNTGELFF. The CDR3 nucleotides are TGCGCCAGCAGCCGGGGGACAGGGCCAAACACCGGGGAGCTGTTTTTT.